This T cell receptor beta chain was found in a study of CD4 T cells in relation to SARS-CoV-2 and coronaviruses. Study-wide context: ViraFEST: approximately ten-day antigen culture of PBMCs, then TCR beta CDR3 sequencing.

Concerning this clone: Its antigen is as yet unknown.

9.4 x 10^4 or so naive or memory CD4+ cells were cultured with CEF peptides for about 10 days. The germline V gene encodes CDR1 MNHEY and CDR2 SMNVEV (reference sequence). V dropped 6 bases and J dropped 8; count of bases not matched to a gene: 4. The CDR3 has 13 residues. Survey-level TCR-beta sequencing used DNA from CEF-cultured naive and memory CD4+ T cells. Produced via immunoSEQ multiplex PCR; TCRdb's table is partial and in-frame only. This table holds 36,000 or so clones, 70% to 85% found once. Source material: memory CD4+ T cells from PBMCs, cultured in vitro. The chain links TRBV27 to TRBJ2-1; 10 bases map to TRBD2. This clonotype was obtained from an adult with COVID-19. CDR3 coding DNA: TGTGCCAGCAGAGCGGGAGGGCCATATGAGCAGTTCTTC. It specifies CASRAGGPYEQFF.